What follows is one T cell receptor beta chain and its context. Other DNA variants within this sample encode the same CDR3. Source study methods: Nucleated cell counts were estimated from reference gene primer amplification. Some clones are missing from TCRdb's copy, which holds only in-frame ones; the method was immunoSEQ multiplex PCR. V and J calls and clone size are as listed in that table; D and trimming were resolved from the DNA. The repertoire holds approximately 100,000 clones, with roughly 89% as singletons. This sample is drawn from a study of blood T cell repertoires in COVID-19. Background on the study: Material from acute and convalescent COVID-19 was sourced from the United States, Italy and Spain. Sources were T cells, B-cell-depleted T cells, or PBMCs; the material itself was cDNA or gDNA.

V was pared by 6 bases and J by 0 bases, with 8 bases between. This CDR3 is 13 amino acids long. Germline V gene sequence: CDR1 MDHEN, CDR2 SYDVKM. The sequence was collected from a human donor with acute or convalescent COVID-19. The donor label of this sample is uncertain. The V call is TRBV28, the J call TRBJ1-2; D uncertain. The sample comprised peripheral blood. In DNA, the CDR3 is TGTGCCAGCAGAACGGGAGCTAACTATGGCTACACCTTC. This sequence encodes CASRTGANYGYTF.